A selection of T cell receptor beta chains follows, all from one sample in a study of T cells in Graves' hyperthyroidism and ophthalmopathy. TCRdb analysed the multiplex PCR reads with MiXCR anew, one entry per CDR3 protein. The table shows around 300,000 distinct CDR3 sequences, with roughly 15% occurring only once. What was sequenced was blood. The receptors were gathered from a woman aged 40-49 years with Graves' ophthalmopathy. The CDR3 runs from the conserved cysteine through the conserved F or W. Each record gives: D gene, J gene, V gene, clone size, CDR3 DNA, CDR3 protein. The D gene is left open where the match is weak. The size of a clone is reported for some rows only, either as once, few or many, or as a class for expanded clones.

TRBD1	TRBJ1-1	TRBV5-1	NA	TGCGCCAGCAGCTTGGACAGGGGGCCGACCACTGAAGCTTTCTTT	CASSLDRGPTTEAFF
NA	TRBJ2-7	TRBV2	many	TGTGCCAGAAAAAGGGACTCCAACTACGAGCAGTACTTC	CARKRDSNYEQYF
NA	TRBJ2-2	TRBV12-3/TRBV12-4	many	TGTGCCAGCAGTCCCAGGATAAGGGACACCGGGGAGCTGTTTTTT	CASSPRIRDTGELFF
TRBD1	TRBJ2-1	TRBV7-9	few	TGTGCCAGCAGCCAATCAAATAGTCCCGGGACAGGGGGGAGCTCCTACAATGAGCAGTTCTTC	CASSQSNSPGTGGSSYNEQFF
NA	TRBJ1-5	TRBV27	many	TGTGCCAGCAGTTGGACCGTGGGCAATCAGCCCCAGCATTTT	CASSWTVGNQPQHF
TRBD1	TRBJ1-2	TRBV6-1	few	TGTGCCAGCAGTGTACTCTCAACAGGGGTCCCCTATGGCTACACCTTC	CASSVLSTGVPYGYTF
NA	TRBJ1-1	TRBV30	few	TGTGCCTGGAGTGATGGCCCTGCGGCTTTCTTT	CAWSDGPAAFF
TRBD1	TRBJ2-3	TRBV5-1	NA	TGCGCCAGCAGCTTGGTGGCCGGGACAGGGCCCACAGATACGCAGTATTTT	CASSLVAGTGPTDTQYF
NA	TRBJ2-5	TRBV19	many	TGTGCCAGTAGTACCACAACTCATTTGACAGGTCAAGAGACCCAGTACTTC	CASSTTTHLTGQETQYF
NA	TRBJ2-1	TRBV2	many	TGTGCCAGCAGCCCTAGCCCATACAATGAGCAGTTCTTC	CASSPSPYNEQFF
TRBD1	TRBJ2-7	TRBV29-1	many	TGCAGCGCGGACAGGGGCGGCGAGCAGTACTTC	CSADRGGEQYF
NA	TRBJ1-2	TRBV2	many	TGTGCCAGCAGTGAATCAGGGCAGGACTATGGCTACACCTTC	CASSESGQDYGYTF
NA	TRBJ2-2	TRBV5-6	NA	TGTGCCAGCAGCTTGGCGGGGGACCCGAACACCGGGGAGCTGTTTTTT	CASSLAGDPNTGELFF
TRBD2	TRBJ2-5	TRBV20-1	many	TGCAGTGCTAGAGGGGGACTAGCTCTCCAAGAGACCCAGTACTTC	CSARGGLALQETQYF
NA	TRBJ2-1	TRBV28	many	TGTGCCAGCAGTTTGTCCCAACAAAGGGGTGAGCAGTTCTTC	CASSLSQQRGEQFF
NA	TRBJ1-6	TRBV11-2	NA	TGTGCCAGCAGCTCCCCTCACTCACCCCTCCACTTT	CASSSPHSPLHF
TRBD1	TRBJ2-3	TRBV20-1	many	TGCAGTGCTGGTGGGGACAGGAGCACAGATACGCAGTATTTT	CSAGGDRSTDTQYF
TRBD1	TRBJ2-3	TRBV28	many	TGTGCCAGCAGTTTGGGGAGTGCAGGGGGAGATACGCAGTATTTT	CASSLGSAGGDTQYF
TRBD1	TRBJ2-7	TRBV2	few	TGTGCCAGCGGGCAGGGGGCGGACGAGCAGTACTTC	CASGQGADEQYF
TRBD1	TRBJ2-1	TRBV12-3/TRBV12-4	once	TGTGCCAGCAGCCCATCCGGGACAGGGCTTAGTGAGCAGTTCTTC	CASSPSGTGLSEQFF
NA	TRBJ1-3	TRBV9	NA	TGTGCCAGCAGCACCGTCGGTAGAGCTGGAAACACCATATATTTT	CASSTVGRAGNTIYF
NA	TRBJ1-2	TRBV6-1	NA	TGTGCCAGCAGGGGACAAGGCTATGGCTACACCTTC	CASRGQGYGYTF
TRBD1	TRBJ1-2	TRBV6-1	many	TGTGCCAGCAGGGGAACGCCGGGACAGGCATTTAACTATGGCTACACCTTC	CASRGTPGQAFNYGYTF
NA	TRBJ2-7	TRBV9	many	TGTGCCAGCAGCGTAGAAGAAGGTTCCTACGAGCAGTACTTC	CASSVEEGSYEQYF
NA	TRBJ2-3	TRBV30	NA	TGTGCCTGGAGTGCAGGCCTGGATACGCAGTATTTT	CAWSAGLDTQYF